These 28 T cell receptor beta chains originate from one sample sequenced in a study of persistence of HIV-infected CD4 T cells. Cells were stimulated with CMV-infected fibroblast lysates at roughly 10 ug/mL. Sorted nonresponding memory CD4+ T cells were CD40L-negative, CD69-negative, CD45RO-high. Sequencing used immunoSEQ version 4 in survey mode. The repertoire was sequenced with immunoSEQ multiplex PCR; TCRdb's copy has only in-frame clones and lacks some. The table includes more than 25,000 clones, approximately 78% detected once. These receptors lack a known antigen. The sequencing here drew on CD4+ T cells sorted from PBMCs after roughly 18-hour stimulation, taken from a patient who received antiretroviral therapy. Receptor source: an adult woman with HIV who was CMV-seropositive.

The V gene is TRBV6-5, the J gene TRBJ1-1, with TRBD1 matching 11 bases. Losses at the gene ends were 7 bases for V and 3 bases for J; bases not matched to a gene: 7. Germline V gene lookup returns CDR1 MNHEY and CDR2 SVGAGI. This CDR3 has 15 residues. This CDR3 reads CASTRDRGGDTEAFF. For the CDR3, the DNA is TGTGCCAGCACCCGGGACAGGGGGGGGGACACTGAAGCTTTCTTT.

This chain connects TRBV3-1 (or the pseudogene TRBV3-2) to TRBJ2-7; D might be TRBD1 (6 bases). The CDR3 extends over 15 amino acids. Trimming left V 0 bases short and J 4 bases short, with 13 bases between. CDR1 LGHDT and CDR2 YNNKEL come from the germline V gene (reference sequence). The DNA of the CDR3 is TGTGCCAGCAGCCAAGAACAGGGTTTCCCTTACGAGCAGTACTTC. Its protein is CASSQEQGFPYEQYF.

The V and J genes are TRBV9 and TRBJ1-3; 8 bases align to TRBD1. The CDR3 contains 14 residues. Trimming at V came to 0 bases and at J to 8 bases, leaving 4 bases not matched to a gene. The germline CDR1 and CDR2 sequences are SGDLS and YYNGEE. The CDR3 region is CASSVGDRRDTIYF. Here the CDR3 DNA reads TGTGCCAGCAGCGTAGGGGACAGGAGGGACACCATATATTTT.

The V gene is TRBV4-2, the J gene TRBJ1-1; 7 bases fit TRBD1. The CDR3 loop spans 16 amino acids. The ends lost 5 bases at V and 0 bases at J; junction bases unmatched: 9. Per germline, CDR1 LGHNA and CDR2 YNFKEQ. The CDR3 coding sequence is TGTGCCAGCAGCGCAGGGGGGGCAGGGATGAACACTGAAGCTTTCTTT. This codes for CASSAGGAGMNTEAFF.

The rearrangement joins TRBV19 to TRBJ2-5; D gene uncertain. With 5 bases removed from V and 5 bases from J, the gap between germline ends came to 12 bases. Germline lookup yields CDR1 LNHDA and CDR2 SQIVND (reference sequence). CDR3 size: 13 residues. The CDR3 region has the DNA TGTGCCAGTAGTCGTGTGCGCCGGGAGACCCAGTACTTC. Its protein is CASSRVRRETQYF.

The V call is TRBV19, the J call TRBJ1-5; a weak D match, TRBD1 (6 bases). Germline CDR1 is LNHDA and CDR2 is SQIVND (reference sequence). The CDR3 runs to 15 residues. V lost 3 bases and J 10 bases, leaving 19 bases between the germline ends. The DNA for the CDR3 is TGTGCCAGTAGTATGGGGGGGCCAGGAGACCTACCCCAGCATTTT. This translates into CASSMGGPGDLPQHF.

This CDR3 reads CASSLTGSGNQPQHF. In DNA form, the CDR3 reads TGTGCCAGCAGCTTGACCGGGTCTGGAAATCAGCCCCAGCATTTT. V is TRBV5-8 and J is TRBJ1-5; D remains ambiguous. The germline CDR1 and CDR2 sequences are SGHTS and YDEGEE. Trimming took off 1 base at V and 4 bases at J, with 12 bases between the two ends. This CDR3 region has 15 residues.

This clone was counted only a few times. This chain connects TRBV5-1 to TRBJ1-1; D is uncertain. The V end lost 5 bases, the J end lost 1 base, and 9 bases lay between the germline ends. This CDR3 has 13 residues. Germline CDR1 SGHRS, CDR2 YFSETQ. The CDR3 coding sequence is TGCGCCAGCAGGGGAGACTGGAACACTGAAGCTTTCTTT. Encoded protein: CASRGDWNTEAFF.

This rearrangement joins TRBV5-6 to TRBJ1-5, with 9 bases aligning to TRBD1. Trimming removed 1 base from V and 7 bases from J; junction bases left unmatched: 3. Germline assignment: CDR1 SGHDT and CDR2 YYEEEE. The CDR3 is 14 amino acids. The DNA of the CDR3 is TGTGCCAGCAGCTTGTGGGACAGGGAGCAGCCCCAGCATTTT. This translates into CASSLWDREQPQHF.

The genes are TRBV27 and TRBJ2-4, with D hard to call. V shed 0 bases and J shed 8 bases, with 11 bases lying between them. The germline V gene encodes CDR1 MNHEY and CDR2 SMNVEV (reference sequence). CDR3 length equals 14 residues. CDR3 amino acids: CASSLSPDSDIQYF. Written as DNA, the CDR3 is TGTGCCAGCAGTTTATCCCCAGATTCGGACATTCAGTACTTC.

The genes are TRBV27 and TRBJ1-4, with a tentative D call TRBD1 (5 bases). Between the trimmed V and J ends, which lost 3 bases and 5 bases, there was a span of 10 bases. From germline, CDR1 is MNHEY and CDR2 SMNVEV (reference sequence). The CDR3 covers 14 residues. The CDR3 DNA sequence: TGTGCCAGCAGTTTTGGCAGGGCCAATGAAAAACTGTTTTTT. Its translation: CASSFGRANEKLFF. The entire variable domain, with the rest obtained from reference TRBV27 and TRBJ1-4, is as follows: EAQVTQNPRYLITVTGKKLTVTCSQNMNHEYMSWYRQDPGLGLRQIYYSMNVEVTDKGDVPEGYKVSRKEKRNFPLILESPSPNQTSLYFCASSFGRANEKLFFGSGTQLSVL.

V usage is TRBV6-2 or TRBV6-3 and J usage is TRBJ2-3; D not resolved. The germline V and J ends were trimmed by 5 bases and 0 bases, with 15 bases remaining between them. The V gene's germline CDR1 is MNHEY and CDR2 SVGEGT. CDR3 length: 16 amino acids. CDR3 DNA: TGTGCCAGCAGTGCCCCCCCCCGGGCGAGCACAGATACGCAGTATTTT. Translation: CASSAPPRASTDTQYF.

V and J are TRBV5-1 and TRBJ2-5; D ambiguous. The CDR3 length is 14 residues. The germline V gene encodes CDR1 SGHRS and CDR2 YFSETQ. Trimming shortened V by 0 bases and J by 2 bases, and 8 bases separated the two germline ends. CDR3 in DNA: TGCGCCAGCAGCTTGGCCGGACGGCAAGAGACCCAGTACTTC. Protein: CASSLAGRQETQYF.

This clone has a handful of counts. The V gene is TRBV3-1 (or the pseudogene TRBV3-2), the J gene TRBJ1-5; D remains unclear. This CDR3 comprises 14 residues. Trimming shortened V by 0 bases and J by 5 bases, and 8 bases separated the two germline ends. Germline V lookup: CDR1 LGHDT, CDR2 YNNKEL (reference sequence). For the CDR3, the DNA is TGTGCCAGCAGCCAAGATTTTAGGGATCAGCCCCAGCATTTT. It is translated as CASSQDFRDQPQHF.

The genes are TRBV6-1 and TRBJ1-1; D may be TRBD1 (5 bases). The germline CDR1 and CDR2 sequences are MNHNS and SASEGT. The CDR3 extends over 16 amino acids. The germline V and J ends were trimmed by 3 bases and 1 base, with 15 bases remaining between them. The CDR3 loop reads CASSDQGGGPNTEAFF. In DNA, the CDR3 is TGTGCCAGCAGTGATCAGGGTGGTGGACCGAACACTGAAGCTTTCTTT.

This clone was picked up a small number of times. V is TRBV6-5 and J is TRBJ2-5, with D possibly TRBD1 on 6 matching bases. This CDR3 spans 15 amino acids. V was trimmed by 7 bases and J by 1 base, leaving 16 bases between them. Germline V gene sequence: CDR1 MNHEY, CDR2 SVGAGI. The CDR3 is CASNQRQGFQETQYF. CDR3 bases: TGTGCCAGCAATCAACGGCAGGGGTTCCAAGAGACCCAGTACTTC.

The chain is built from TRBV18 and TRBJ2-3; 7 nucleotides align to TRBD2. The V segment lost 3 bases and the J segment 3 bases; nucleotides outside the gene matches: 3. The CDR3 covers 14 residues. Germline V lookup: CDR1 KGHSH, CDR2 LQKENI. CDR3 in amino acids: CASSPGRATDTQYF. In DNA, the CDR3 is TGTGCCAGCTCACCGGGGAGGGCGACAGATACGCAGTATTTT.

The rearrangement joins TRBV6-5 to TRBJ1-2, with 8 bases aligning to TRBD1. V lost 9 bases to trimming and J lost 7 bases; unmatched junction nucleotides: 13. The CDR3 has 14 residues. Germline lookup yields CDR1 MNHEY and CDR2 SVGAGI. The CDR3: CASETDRAAGGYTF. The CDR3 DNA is TGTGCCAGTGAGACGGACAGGGCCGCCGGTGGCTACACCTTC.

The rearrangement uses TRBV3-1 (or the pseudogene TRBV3-2) and TRBJ2-1; TRBD2 matches at 13 bases. The CDR3 length is 16 residues. CDR1 and CDR2 (germline): LGHDT, YNNKEL (reference sequence). The junction had 3 bases not matched to a gene; V was cut back by 4 bases and J by 3 bases. In nucleotides, the CDR3 is TGTGCCAGCAGCCCCCGGACTAGCGGGGGCTACAATGAGCAGTTCTTC. Translated, it gives CASSPRTSGGYNEQFF.

The rearrangement joins TRBV5-1 to TRBJ2-5, with a possible D match to TRBD2 (7 bases). CDR1 and CDR2 from the germline V gene are SGHRS and YFSETQ. This CDR3 contains 15 residues. The ends were cut back, 0 bases at V and 3 bases at J, with 12 bases in the middle. CDR3 nucleotide sequence: TGCGCCAGCAGCTTGGACGGGGGGCCGGAAGAGACCCAGTACTTC. It specifies CASSLDGGPEETQYF.

Judged by abundance, this clone is medium-sized. The chain has TRBV5-5 and TRBJ1-1, with D unresolved. V lost 2 bases to trimming and J lost 4 bases, with 9 bases between them. Germline CDR1 is SGHKS and CDR2 is YYEKEE (reference sequence). The length of the CDR3 is 13 residues. The CDR3 protein is CASSFGWATEAFF. The CDR3 bases are TGTGCCAGCAGCTTCGGGTGGGCCACTGAAGCTTTCTTT.

The table lists this clone with a few counts. The chain is built from TRBV6-5 and TRBJ1-3; no firm D call. The CDR3 runs 16 residues. Germline loops: CDR1 MNHEY, CDR2 SVGAGI. Trimming left V 4 bases short and J 0 bases short, with 13 bases between. This chain's CDR3 is CASSLNRPSSGNTIYF. CDR3 nucleotides: TGTGCCAGCAGTTTAAACCGACCATCCTCTGGAAACACCATATATTTT.

The rearrangement joins TRBV2 to TRBJ1-2; possible D gene TRBD1, 6 bases. CDR1 is SNHLY and CDR2 is FYNNEI in the germline V gene. This CDR3 comprises 13 residues. V was clipped by 4 bases and J by 6 bases, with 12 bases between them. CDR3 residues: CASSGRTEHGYTF. In nucleotides, the CDR3 is TGTGCCAGCAGTGGGAGGACAGAACATGGCTACACCTTC.

This rearrangement joins TRBV5-1 to TRBJ2-1; 7 positions agree with TRBD2. This CDR3 contains 15 residues. The germline V gene has CDR1 SGHRS and CDR2 YFSETQ. V dropped 7 bases and J dropped 0; count of bases not matched to a gene: 7. CDR3 sequence (DNA): TGCGCCAGCTACCTAAGCGGGGTCTCCTACAATGAGCAGTTCTTC. It specifies CASYLSGVSYNEQFF.

The CDR3, as DNA: TGTGCCAGCAGCTTAAACAGGGGAGACACCATATATTTT. It specifies CASSLNRGDTIYF. V gene TRBV7-3 combines with J gene TRBJ1-3; 7 bases are a match to TRBD1. Germline values: CDR1 SGHTA, CDR2 FQGTGA. J was trimmed by 8 bases and V by 1 base; bases with no gene match: 2. CDR3 length equals 13 residues.

This clone was detected only once. This chain links TRBV15 with TRBJ1-3, with D hard to call. The CDR3 loop spans 17 amino acids. Trimming removed 0 bases at V and 0 bases at J, with 12 bases between. The germline gives CDR1 LNHNV, CDR2 YYDKDF (reference sequence). The CDR3 is CATSREAVGVSGNTIYF. CDR3 coding DNA: TGTGCCACCAGCAGAGAGGCGGTCGGAGTCTCTGGAAACACCATATATTTT.

This clone was counted only a few times. This chain connects TRBV3-1 (or the pseudogene TRBV3-2) to TRBJ1-3; D may be TRBD1 (6 bases). V was cut by 8 bases and J by 7 bases, with 18 bases left in between. Germline CDR1 is LGHDT and CDR2 is YNNKEL (reference sequence). The CDR3 is 14 amino acids. CDR3 region: CASGLRGDTNTIYF. CDR3 sequence (DNA): TGTGCCAGCGGGCTAAGAGGGGACACCAACACCATATATTTT.

The V call is TRBV15, the J call TRBJ1-1, with D unresolved. Trimming left V 5 bases short and J 8 bases short, with 9 bases between. This CDR3 contains 11 residues. Germline V CDR1 and CDR2: LNHNV, YYDKDF (reference sequence). CDR3 amino acids: CATSPWTEAFF. In nucleotides, the CDR3 is TGTGCCACCAGCCCATGGACCGAAGCTTTCTTT. Together with reference TRBV15 and TRBJ1-1, the CDR3 gives the full variable domain: DAMVIQNPRYQVTQFGKPVTLSCSQTLNHNVMYWYQQKSSQAPKLLFHYYDKDFNNEADTPDNFQSRRPNTSFCFLDIRSPGLGDTAMYLCATSPWTEAFFGQGTRLTVV.